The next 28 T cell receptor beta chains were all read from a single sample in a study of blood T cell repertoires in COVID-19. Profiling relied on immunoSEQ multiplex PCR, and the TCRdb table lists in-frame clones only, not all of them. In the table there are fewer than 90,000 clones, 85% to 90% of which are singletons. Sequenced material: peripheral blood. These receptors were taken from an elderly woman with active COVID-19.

DNA for the CDR3: TGTGCCAGCAGCCCCCGACAGGGGGCCACCTACGAGCAGTACTTC. Amino acids: CASSPRQGATYEQYF. The V and J genes are TRBV7-2 and TRBJ2-7, with 10 bases fitting TRBD1. The CDR3 is 15 residues long. Germline V CDR1 and CDR2: SGHTA, FQGNSA. After removal of 5 bases from V and 2 bases from J, the junction contained 6 bases not matched to a gene.

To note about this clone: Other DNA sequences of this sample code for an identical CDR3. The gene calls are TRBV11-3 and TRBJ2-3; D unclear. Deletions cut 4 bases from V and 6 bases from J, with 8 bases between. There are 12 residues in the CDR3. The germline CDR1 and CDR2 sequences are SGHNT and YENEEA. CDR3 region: CASSSNTDTQYF. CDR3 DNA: TGTGCCAGCAGCTCGAACACGGATACGCAGTATTTT.

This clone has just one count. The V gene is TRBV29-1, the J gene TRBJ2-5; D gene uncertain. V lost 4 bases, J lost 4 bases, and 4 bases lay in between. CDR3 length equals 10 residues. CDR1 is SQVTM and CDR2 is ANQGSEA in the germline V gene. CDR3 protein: CSVVVETQYF. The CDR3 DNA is TGCAGCGTTGTCGTAGAGACCCAGTACTTC.

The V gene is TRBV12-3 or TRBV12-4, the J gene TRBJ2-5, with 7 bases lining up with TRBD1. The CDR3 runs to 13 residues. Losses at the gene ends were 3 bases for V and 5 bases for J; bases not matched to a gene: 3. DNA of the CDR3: TGTGCCAGCAGTTTTGACAGGGCTGAGACCCAGTACTTC. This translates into CASSFDRAETQYF.

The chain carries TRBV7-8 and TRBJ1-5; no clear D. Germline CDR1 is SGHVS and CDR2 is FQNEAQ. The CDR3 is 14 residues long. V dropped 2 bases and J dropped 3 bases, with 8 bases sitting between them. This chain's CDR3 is CASSLMRFNQPQHF. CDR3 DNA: TGTGCCAGCAGCTTAATGAGGTTCAATCAGCCCCAGCATTTT.

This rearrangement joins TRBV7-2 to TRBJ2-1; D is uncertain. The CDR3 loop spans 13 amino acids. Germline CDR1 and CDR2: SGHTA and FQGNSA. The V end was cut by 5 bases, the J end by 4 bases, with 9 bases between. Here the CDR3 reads CASSPENYNEQFF. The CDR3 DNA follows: TGTGCCAGCAGCCCCGAGAATTACAATGAGCAGTTCTTC.

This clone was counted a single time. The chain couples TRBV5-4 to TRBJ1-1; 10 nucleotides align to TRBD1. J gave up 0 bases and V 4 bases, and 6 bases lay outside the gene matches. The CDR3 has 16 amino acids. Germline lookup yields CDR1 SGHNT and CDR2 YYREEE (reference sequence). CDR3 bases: TGTGCCAGCAGCGTCGGGACAGGGGCGCTGAACACTGAAGCTTTCTTT. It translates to CASSVGTGALNTEAFF.

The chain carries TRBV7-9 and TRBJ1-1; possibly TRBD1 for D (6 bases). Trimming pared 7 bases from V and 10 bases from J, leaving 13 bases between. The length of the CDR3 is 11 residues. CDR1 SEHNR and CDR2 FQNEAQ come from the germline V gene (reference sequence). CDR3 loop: CASIKGGRAFF. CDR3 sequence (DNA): TGTGCCAGCATCAAGGGGGGAAGAGCTTTCTTT.

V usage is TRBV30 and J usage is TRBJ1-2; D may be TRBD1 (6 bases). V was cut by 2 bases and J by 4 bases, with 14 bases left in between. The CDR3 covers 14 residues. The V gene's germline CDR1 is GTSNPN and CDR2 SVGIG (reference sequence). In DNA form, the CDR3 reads TGTGCCTGGAGTCTCGACAGGCGAGCCTATGGCTACACCTTC. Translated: CAWSLDRRAYGYTF.

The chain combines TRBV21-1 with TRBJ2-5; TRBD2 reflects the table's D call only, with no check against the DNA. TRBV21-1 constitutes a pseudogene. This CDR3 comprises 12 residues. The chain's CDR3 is CASSTSEVFQYF. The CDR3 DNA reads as TGTGCCAGCAGCACCTCAGAGGTCTTCCAGTACTTC.

The CDR3 region is CATSRRATVNTEAFF. In DNA form, the CDR3 reads TGTGCCACCAGCAGGAGAGCCACAGTGAACACTGAAGCTTTCTTT. This sequence joins TRBV15 and TRBJ1-1; D remains unclear. This CDR3 is built from 15 residues. Germline V CDR1 and CDR2: LNHNV, YYDKDF (reference sequence). Trimming took 3 bases from V and 0 from J, leaving 11 bases between them.

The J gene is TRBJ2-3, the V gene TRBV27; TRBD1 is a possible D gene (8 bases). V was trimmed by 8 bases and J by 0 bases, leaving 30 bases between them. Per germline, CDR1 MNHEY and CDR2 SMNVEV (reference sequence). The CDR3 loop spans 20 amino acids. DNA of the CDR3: TGTGCCAGCGGCCACCAGGGAGGGACAGGTTCGATGGGGAGCACAGATACGCAGTATTTT. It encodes CASGHQGGTGSMGSTDTQYF.

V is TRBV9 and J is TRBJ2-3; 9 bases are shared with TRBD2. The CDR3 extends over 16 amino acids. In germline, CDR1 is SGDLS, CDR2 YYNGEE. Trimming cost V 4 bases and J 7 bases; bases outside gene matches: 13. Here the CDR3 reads CASSFAGGRGVHTQYF. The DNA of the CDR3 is TGTGCCAGCAGCTTCGCGGGAGGGAGAGGGGTACATACGCAGTATTTT.

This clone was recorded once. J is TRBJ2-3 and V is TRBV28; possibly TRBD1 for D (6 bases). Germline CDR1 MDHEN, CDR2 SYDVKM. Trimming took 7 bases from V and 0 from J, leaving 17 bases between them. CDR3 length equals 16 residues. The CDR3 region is CASNLRTAQSTDTQYF. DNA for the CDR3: TGTGCCAGCAACCTAAGGACAGCCCAAAGCACAGATACGCAGTATTTT. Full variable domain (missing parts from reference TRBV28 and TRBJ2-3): DVKVTQSSRYLVKRTGEKVFLECVQDMDHENMFWYRQDPGLGLRLIYFSYDVKMKEKGDIPEGYSVSREKKERFSLILESASTNQTSMYLCASNLRTAQSTDTQYFGPGTRLTVL.

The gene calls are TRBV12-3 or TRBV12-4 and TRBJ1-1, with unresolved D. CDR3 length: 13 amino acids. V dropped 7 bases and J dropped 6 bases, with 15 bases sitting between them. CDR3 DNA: TGTGCCAGCATTGTTCGGGGTCGCGCTGAAGCTTTCTTT. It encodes CASIVRGRAEAFF.

CDR3 DNA sequence: TGTGCCAGCAGTTTTAGCGGCGCCATCGGAGACACAGATACGCAGTATTTT. Amino acids: CASSFSGAIGDTDTQYF. The rearrangement uses TRBV28 and TRBJ2-3; D may be TRBD2 (6 bases). This CDR3 comprises 17 residues. Germline V lookup: CDR1 MDHEN, CDR2 SYDVKM. Trimming took off 3 bases at V and 2 bases at J, with 18 bases between the two ends. Variable domain in full (rest from reference TRBV28 and TRBJ2-3): DVKVTQSSRYLVKRTGEKVFLECVQDMDHENMFWYRQDPGLGLRLIYFSYDVKMKEKGDIPEGYSVSREKKERFSLILESASTNQTSMYLCASSFSGAIGDTDTQYFGPGTRLTVL.

DNA for the CDR3: TGCGCCAGCAGCCCGGGACAGGGTTCCACCCAGCATTTT. It specifies CASSPGQGSTQHF. The chain uses TRBV5-1 and TRBJ1-5, with 9 positions matching TRBD1. CDR3 length: 13 residues. V lost 4 bases to trimming and J lost 11 bases; unmatched junction nucleotides: 7. CDR1 and CDR2 from the germline V gene are SGHRS and YFSETQ.

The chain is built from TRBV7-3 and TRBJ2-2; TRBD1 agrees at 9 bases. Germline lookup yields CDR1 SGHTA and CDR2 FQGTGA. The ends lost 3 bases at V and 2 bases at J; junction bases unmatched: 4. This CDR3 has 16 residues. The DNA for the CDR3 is TGTGCCAGCAGCTTCTTGGGACAGGGAAACACCGGGGAGCTGTTTTTT. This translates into CASSFLGQGNTGELFF. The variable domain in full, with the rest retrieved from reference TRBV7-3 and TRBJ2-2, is GAGVSQTPSNKVTEKGKYVELRCDPISGHTALYWYRQSLGQGPEFLIYFQGTGAADDSGLPNDRFFAVRPEGSVSTLKIQRTERGDSAVYLCASSFLGQGNTGELFFGEGSRLTVL.

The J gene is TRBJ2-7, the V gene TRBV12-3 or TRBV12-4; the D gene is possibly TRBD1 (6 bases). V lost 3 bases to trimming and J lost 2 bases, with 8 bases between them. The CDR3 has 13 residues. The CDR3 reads CASSLNRAYEQYF. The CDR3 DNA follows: TGTGCCAGCAGTTTGAACAGGGCCTACGAGCAGTACTTC.

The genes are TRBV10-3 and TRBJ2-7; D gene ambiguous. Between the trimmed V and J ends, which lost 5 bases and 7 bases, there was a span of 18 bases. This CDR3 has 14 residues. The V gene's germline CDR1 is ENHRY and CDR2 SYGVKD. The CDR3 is CAISPRTEVREQYF. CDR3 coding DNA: TGTGCCATCAGTCCGAGAACTGAGGTGAGGGAGCAGTACTTC.

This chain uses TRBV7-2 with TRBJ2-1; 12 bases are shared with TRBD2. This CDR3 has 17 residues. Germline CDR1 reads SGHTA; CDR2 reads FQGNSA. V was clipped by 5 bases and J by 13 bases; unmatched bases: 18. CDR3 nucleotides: TGTGCCAGCAGCCAAGCGGCGGGGCCTCTAGCGGGAGGGCAACAGTTCTTC. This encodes CASSQAAGPLAGGQQFF.

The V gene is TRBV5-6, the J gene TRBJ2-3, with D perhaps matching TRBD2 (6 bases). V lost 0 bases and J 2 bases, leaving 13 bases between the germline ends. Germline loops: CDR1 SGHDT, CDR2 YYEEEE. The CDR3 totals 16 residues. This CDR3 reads CASSLVGSGPTDTQYF. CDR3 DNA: TGTGCCAGCAGCTTGGTGGGTAGCGGCCCCACAGATACGCAGTATTTT.

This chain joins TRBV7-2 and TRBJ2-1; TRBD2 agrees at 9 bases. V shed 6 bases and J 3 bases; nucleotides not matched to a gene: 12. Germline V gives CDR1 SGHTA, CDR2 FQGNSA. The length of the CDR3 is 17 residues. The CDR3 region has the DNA TGTGCCAGCAGATCACCTAGCGGGAACCGCCTCTACAATGAGCAGTTCTTC. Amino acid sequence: CASRSPSGNRLYNEQFF.

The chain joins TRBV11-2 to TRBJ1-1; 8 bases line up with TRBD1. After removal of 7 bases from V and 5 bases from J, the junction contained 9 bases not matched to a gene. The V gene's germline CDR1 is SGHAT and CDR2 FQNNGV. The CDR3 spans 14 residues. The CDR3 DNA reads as TGTGCCAGCACCCGCGGGACAGGTAGGACTGAAGCTTTCTTT. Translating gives CASTRGTGRTEAFF.

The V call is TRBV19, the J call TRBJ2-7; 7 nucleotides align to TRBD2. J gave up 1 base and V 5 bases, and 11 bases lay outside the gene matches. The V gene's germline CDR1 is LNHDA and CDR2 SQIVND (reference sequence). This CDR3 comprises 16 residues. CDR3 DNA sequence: TGTGCCAGTAGTCCACTCGTCGGGGGGAGGTCCTACGAGCAGTACTTC. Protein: CASSPLVGGRSYEQYF.

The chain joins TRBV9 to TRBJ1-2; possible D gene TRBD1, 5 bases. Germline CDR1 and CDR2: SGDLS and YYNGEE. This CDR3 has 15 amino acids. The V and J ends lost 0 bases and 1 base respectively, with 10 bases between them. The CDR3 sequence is CASSVEGNSNYGYTF. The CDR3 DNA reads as TGTGCCAGCAGCGTAGAGGGGAACAGTAACTATGGCTACACCTTC.

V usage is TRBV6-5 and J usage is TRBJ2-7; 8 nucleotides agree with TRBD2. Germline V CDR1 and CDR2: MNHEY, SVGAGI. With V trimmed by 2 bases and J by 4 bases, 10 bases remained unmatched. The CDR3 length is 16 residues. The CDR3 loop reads CASSYGSGGGVYEQYF. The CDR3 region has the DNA TGTGCCAGCAGTTACGGTTCGGGAGGGGGGGTTTACGAGCAGTACTTC.

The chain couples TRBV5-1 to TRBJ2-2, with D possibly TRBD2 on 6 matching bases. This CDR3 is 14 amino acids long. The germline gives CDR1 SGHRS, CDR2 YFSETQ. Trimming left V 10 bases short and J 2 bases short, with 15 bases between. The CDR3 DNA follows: TGCGCCGGGAGGCGAGCCATTAACACCGGGGAGCTGTTTTTT. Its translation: CAGRRAINTGELFF.